This TCR beta chain was identified during a study of blood T cell repertoires in COVID-19. About the study: Sample material is recorded as cDNA or gDNA derived from T cells, B-cell-depleted T cells, or PBMCs.

Across over 20 US areas, participants ranged in age from about 18 to 90 years. Either two negative PCRs, clearance, or symptom resolution qualified Cohort 3 donors as recovered. This clone has a handful of counts. CDR3 length equals 18 residues. Authors' processing steps: Reference gene primer amplification in the assay estimated nucleated cell counts. Profiled with immunoSEQ multiplex PCR; TCRdb holds only in-frame clones, not every one. V, J and clone size are those of that table, while D and trimming were read from the DNA. The sample lists 150,000 to 200,000 clones, under 90% seen once, with 8% in the top ten.

Sequencing input: PBMCs or T cells enriched from blood (not recorded which). This clonotype was obtained from a woman aged 45-65 years who had recovered from COVID-19. The chain has TRBV12-2 and TRBJ2-1; the table's D call, TRBD2, has no DNA check behind it. TRBV12-2 is a listed pseudogene. Written as DNA, the CDR3 is TGTGCAAGTCGCTTAGTCGGAGCGGGGGGGCTTTTAGGCAATGAGCAGTTCTTC. Amino acid sequence: CASRLVGAGGLLGNEQFF.